Reported below is one T cell receptor (beta chain). Antigen specificity is unknown. The table came from immunoSEQ multiplex PCR; TCRdb's copy has only in-frame clones and leaves some out. The table includes more than 55,000 clones, 90% to 97% detected once. The source of the sample is a study of cytomegalovirus exposure and HLA in healthy donors. The CDR3 length is 13 residues. J was trimmed by 6 bases and V by 6 bases; bases with no gene match: 9. The germline V gene encodes CDR1 SQVTM and CDR2 ANQGSEA. Overall study findings and caveats: The study found most TCR sequences rare, yet found some public TCRs in many donors.

The sequence derives from a man aged 18 to 30 in good health and CMV-seronegative. V usage is TRBV29-1 and J usage is TRBJ2-7, with 9 bases identical to TRBD1. Source material: PBMCs. The CDR3 loop is CSVGTGTGSEQYF. Here the CDR3 DNA reads TGCAGCGTGGGGACAGGGACGGGCTCCGAGCAGTACTTC.